These 15 T cell receptor beta chains came from one sample sequenced in a study of cytomegalovirus exposure and HLA in healthy donors. The PCR employed 60 Vbeta primers together with 13 Jbeta primers. This table comes from immunoSEQ multiplex PCR, and its TCRdb copy is limited to in-frame clones, with some not included. The sample comprises approximately 110,000 clones, roughly 70% of which are singletons, and roughly 1.2% rests with the top ten. The sequenced sample consisted of PBMCs. The receptor source for this set is a middle-aged man in good health and CMV-seronegative.

This chain joins TRBV7-2 and TRBJ2-3; 10 nucleotides align to TRBD2. Germline V lookup: CDR1 SGHTA, CDR2 FQGNSA. The CDR3 totals 16 residues. V trimming: 1 base; J trimming: 0 bases; junction bases outside the gene matches: 1. CDR3 nucleotides: TGTGCCAGCAGCTTAGTAGCGGGGGGTAGCACAGATACGCAGTATTTT. Its protein product is CASSLVAGGSTDTQYF. Using reference TRBV7-2 and TRBJ2-3 for the parts outside the CDR3, the full variable domain is GAGVSQSPSNKVTEKGKDVELRCDPISGHTALYWYRQSLGQGLEFLIYFQGNSAPDKSGLPSDRFSAERTGGSVSTLTIQRTQQEDSAVYLCASSLVAGGSTDTQYFGPGTRLTVL.

The chain combines TRBV6-5 with TRBJ2-1, with TRBD2 as a possible D gene (6 bases). CDR3 size: 12 residues. Germline lookup yields CDR1 MNHEY and CDR2 SVGAGI. V was cut by 5 bases and J by 13 bases, with 15 bases left in between. As DNA, the CDR3 is TGTGCCAGCAGTACGTCCGGGACTCCTCAGTTCTTC. Residues: CASSTSGTPQFF.

The chain combines TRBV6-1 with TRBJ1-2; TRBD1 aligns across 9 bases. Germline values: CDR1 MNHNS, CDR2 SASEGT. V lost 5 bases, J lost 7 bases, and 11 bases stayed unmatched. This CDR3 is 15 amino acids long. The CDR3 DNA follows: TGTGCCAGCAGTATACCTCCACAGGGGGCAAGTGGCTACACCTTC. It yields the protein CASSIPPQGASGYTF.

The chain employs TRBV7-2 and TRBJ2-2, with D unresolved. The germline V gene encodes CDR1 SGHTA and CDR2 FQGNSA. This CDR3 has 12 amino acids. V lost 5 bases to trimming and J lost 3 bases, with 4 bases between them. The CDR3 reads CASSPYTGELFF. The CDR3 bases are TGTGCCAGCAGCCCTTACACCGGGGAGCTGTTTTTT.

The V and J genes are TRBV29-1 and TRBJ2-7, with D maybe TRBD1 (5 bases). This CDR3 spans 13 amino acids. The germline CDR1 and CDR2 sequences are SQVTM and ANQGSEA. Deletions cut 7 bases from V and 6 bases from J, with 19 bases between. DNA of the CDR3: TGCAGCGCCACAGGATACCCCTATACCGAGCAGTACTTC. It translates to CSATGYPYTEQYF.

The rearrangement links TRBV6-5 to TRBJ1-1; 9 positions match TRBD1. The CDR3 runs 16 residues. The junction had 12 bases not matched to a gene; V was cut back by 4 bases and J by 6 bases. Germline loops: CDR1 MNHEY, CDR2 SVGAGI. Here the CDR3 reads CASSSGTGSLLAEAFF. The CDR3 nucleotides are TGTGCCAGCAGTTCCGGGACAGGGTCTTTACTGGCTGAAGCTTTCTTT.

This clone was seen a few times. The chain links TRBV12-2 to TRBJ2-7; the table's D gene call, TRBD1, was not cross checked with the DNA. TRBV12-2 is marked as a pseudogene. The CDR3 has 14 residues. In DNA, the CDR3 is TGTGCAAGTCGCTTAGTGAGGACATCCTACGAGCAGTACTTC. Translated, it gives CASRLVRTSYEQYF.

The genes are TRBV4-1 and TRBJ1-1; D is perhaps TRBD1 (6 bases). The CDR3 totals 15 residues. The germline V and J ends were trimmed by 5 bases and 5 bases, with 18 bases remaining between them. Germline V gene sequence: CDR1 MGHRA, CDR2 YSYEKL. CDR3 nucleotides: TGCGCCAGCAGCAGAATAACAGGGTCAGGAACTGAAGCTTTCTTT. Amino acids: CASSRITGSGTEAFF.

This chain joins TRBV2 and TRBJ2-3, with D perhaps TRBD1 (6 bases). V was pared by 5 bases and J by 3 bases, with 12 bases between. The CDR3 is 14 residues long. Germline V CDR1 and CDR2: SNHLY, FYNNEI. The CDR3 nucleotides read TGTGCCAGCAGTCAGGACAGTCGTACAGATACGCAGTATTTT. It encodes CASSQDSRTDTQYF. The variable domain in full, with the rest retrieved from reference TRBV2 and TRBJ2-3, is EPEVTQTPSHQVTQMGQEVILRCVPISNHLYFYWYRQILGQKVEFLVSFYNNEISEKSEIFDDQFSVERPDGSNFTLKIRSTKLEDSAMYFCASSQDSRTDTQYFGPGTRLTVL.

The chain links TRBV19 to TRBJ2-5; 8 positions agree with TRBD1. With the DNA end fitting TRBJ2-7 better, the J assignment may be wrong. Germline V gene lookup returns CDR1 LNHDA and CDR2 SQIVND (reference sequence). The CDR3 totals 14 residues. The CDR3 sequence is CASSTRGRLYEQYF. CDR3 sequence (DNA): TGTGCCAGTAGTACCAGGGGGCGGCTCTACGAGCAGTACTTC.

The chain combines TRBV4-1 with TRBJ2-7, with a tentative D call TRBD1 (5 bases). V shed 4 bases and J shed 0 bases, with 13 bases lying between them. CDR1 and CDR2 (germline): MGHRA, YSYEKL. This CDR3 contains 15 residues. CDR3 nucleotide sequence: TGCGCCAGCAGCCGCATGCAGGACAACTCCTACGAGCAGTACTTC. Translating it yields CASSRMQDNSYEQYF.

The chain is built from TRBV4-1 and TRBJ1-2, with 7 bases aligning to TRBD1. The junction had 8 bases not matched to a gene; V was cut back by 2 bases and J by 5 bases. Germline CDR1 MGHRA, CDR2 YSYEKL. This CDR3 contains 15 residues. CDR3 loop: CASSQLGRGEYGYTF. CDR3 sequence (DNA): TGCGCCAGCAGCCAACTTGGCAGGGGGGAGTATGGCTACACCTTC.

V is TRBV28 and J is TRBJ1-1; D call uncertain. Trimming removed 2 bases from V and 4 bases from J, with 14 bases in between. The germline gives CDR1 MDHEN, CDR2 SYDVKM. CDR3 length: 15 amino acids. CDR3 region: CASSLATSLGTEAFF. The DNA for the CDR3 is TGTGCCAGCAGTTTAGCAACATCCCTTGGCACTGAAGCTTTCTTT.

The chain carries TRBV6-1 and TRBJ2-5; a weak D match, TRBD2 (5 bases). Germline-derived CDR1 and CDR2 are MNHNS and SASEGT. The ends were cut back, 2 bases at V and 9 bases at J, with 7 bases in the middle. This CDR3 comprises 11 residues. DNA for the CDR3: TGTGCCAGCAGTGAACTGGAGGCCCAGTACTTC. As protein: CASSELEAQYF.

This sequence joins TRBV27 and TRBJ1-3, with 10 positions matching TRBD1. This CDR3 contains 16 residues. With 5 bases clipped from V and 0 bases from J, the junction kept 4 bases outside the gene matches. Germline values: CDR1 MNHEY, CDR2 SMNVEV (reference sequence). CDR3 nucleotide sequence: TGTGCCAGCAGTCCAGGACAGGGGGGCTCTGGAAACACCATATATTTT. Translation gives CASSPGQGGSGNTIYF.